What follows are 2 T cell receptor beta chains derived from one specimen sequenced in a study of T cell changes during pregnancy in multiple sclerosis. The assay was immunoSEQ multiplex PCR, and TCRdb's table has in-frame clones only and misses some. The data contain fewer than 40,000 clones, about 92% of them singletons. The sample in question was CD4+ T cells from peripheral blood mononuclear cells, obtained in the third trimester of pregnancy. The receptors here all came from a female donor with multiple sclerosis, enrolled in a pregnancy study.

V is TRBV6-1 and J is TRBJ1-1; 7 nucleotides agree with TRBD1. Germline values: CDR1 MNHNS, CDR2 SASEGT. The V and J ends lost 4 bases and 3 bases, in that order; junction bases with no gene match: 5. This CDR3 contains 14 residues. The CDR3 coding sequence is TGTGCCAGCAGTGGCAACAGGGGAGACACTGAAGCTTTCTTT. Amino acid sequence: CASSGNRGDTEAFF.

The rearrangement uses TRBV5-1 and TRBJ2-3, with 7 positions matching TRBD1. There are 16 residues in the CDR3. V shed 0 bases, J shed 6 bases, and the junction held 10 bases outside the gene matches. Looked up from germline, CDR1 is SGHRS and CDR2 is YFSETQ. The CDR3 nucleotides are TGCGCCAGCAGCTTGGAGACAGGGTCTTACCCTGATACGCAGTATTTT. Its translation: CASSLETGSYPDTQYF.